One sample yielded the 26 T cell receptor beta chains listed below, sequenced in a study of tumor T cells in aggressive B-cell lymphoma. TCRdb keeps only in-frame clones here, not all; method: immunoSEQ multiplex PCR. The sample contains about 5,000 clones, roughly 80% of which appear only once. Sample: tumor tissue. Source of these receptors: an adult with diffuse large B cell lymphoma.

V usage is TRBV29-1 and J usage is TRBJ2-1, with 10 bases fitting TRBD2. Per the germline V gene, CDR1 is SQVTM and CDR2 is ANQGSEA. CDR3 length equals 17 residues. The trim removed 0 bases at V and 4 bases at J, leaving 9 bases unmatched. CDR3 amino acids: CSVEDEGRTSGYNEQFF. CDR3 nucleotides: TGCAGCGTTGAAGATGAAGGGCGGACTAGCGGATACAATGAGCAGTTCTTC.

This clone was recorded only once. The chain couples TRBV6-1 to TRBJ1-2; D might be TRBD1 (6 bases). V lost 6 bases and J 4 bases, leaving 12 bases between the germline ends. Germline V CDR1 and CDR2: MNHNS, SASEGT. The CDR3 consists of 13 residues. The CDR3 sequence: CASRTGTSYGYTF. The CDR3 nucleotides are TGTGCCAGCAGAACCGGGACAAGCTATGGCTACACCTTC.

V gene TRBV4-2 combines with J gene TRBJ1-2, with no clear D. Germline values: CDR1 LGHNA, CDR2 YNFKEQ. V was clipped by 0 bases and J by 2 bases, with 4 bases between them. This CDR3 is built from 13 residues. The CDR3 bases are TGTGCCAGCAGCCAAGACAAAAACTATGGCTACACCTTC. Amino acid sequence: CASSQDKNYGYTF.

This chain connects TRBV30 to TRBJ1-4; no definite D call. The CDR3 length is 12 residues. V was pared by 1 base and J by 4 bases, with 4 bases between. Germline lookup yields CDR1 GTSNPN and CDR2 SVGIG (reference sequence). The CDR3 nucleotides are TGTGCCTGGAGTGACGGTAATGAAAAACTGTTTTTT. Residues: CAWSDGNEKLFF.

V and J are TRBV2 and TRBJ1-1; TRBD1 might be the D (6 bases). Germline loops: CDR1 SNHLY, CDR2 FYNNEI. The CDR3 length is 15 residues. The V end lost 6 bases, the J end lost 1 base, and 15 bases lay between the germline ends. CDR3 region: CASRELEQGNTEAFF. The CDR3 region has the DNA TGTGCCAGCAGAGAACTGGAACAGGGGAACACTGAAGCTTTCTTT.

The chain has TRBV19 and TRBJ2-1; the match to TRBD2 covers 7 bases. This CDR3 region has 16 residues. The germline V gene encodes CDR1 LNHDA and CDR2 SQIVND (reference sequence). V was pared by 6 bases and J by 2 bases, with 10 bases of the junction left unmatched. DNA of the CDR3: TGTGCCAGTAGACCCAGTCGGGAGGAACCCTACAATGAGCAGTTCTTC. Its protein is CASRPSREEPYNEQFF.

The V call is TRBV11-2, the J call TRBJ1-6; D not resolved. V lost 0 bases and J 6 bases, leaving 6 bases between the germline ends. Germline V CDR1 and CDR2: SGHAT, FQNNGV. CDR3 length: 14 amino acids. CDR3 DNA sequence: TGTGCCAGCAGCTTAGATGTCCTTAATTCACCCCTCCACTTT. The encoded protein is CASSLDVLNSPLHF.

The chain combines TRBV7-6 with TRBJ2-7; 8 bases align to TRBD1. The CDR3 runs to 11 residues. Trimming took 8 bases from V and 8 from J; bases not matched to a gene: 5. The germline CDR1 and CDR2 sequences are SGHVS and FNYEAQ. The CDR3 DNA follows: TGTGCCAGCGGTACAGGGGGTCAGCAGTACTTC. Encoded protein: CASGTGGQQYF.

CDR3 amino acids: CASSLQSYEQYF. The DNA for the CDR3 is TGTGCCAGCAGTTTACAGTCCTACGAGCAGTACTTC. The chain employs TRBV6-6 and TRBJ2-7; no clear D. Trimming left V 4 bases short and J 1 base short, with 5 bases between. The V gene's germline CDR1 is MNHNY and CDR2 SVGAGI (reference sequence). The CDR3 contains 12 residues.

This clone showed up just a few times. CDR3 in amino acids: CASSLEPPGQPQHF. The CDR3 DNA is TGTGCCAGCAGCTTAGAACCGCCGGGACAGCCCCAGCATTTT. The genes are TRBV7-2 and TRBJ1-5, with D unclear. The CDR3 has 14 amino acids. The V gene lost 1 base and the J gene lost 7 bases, with 11 bases spanning the gap. Germline V gives CDR1 SGHTA, CDR2 FQGNSA.

The chain employs TRBV10-3 and TRBJ2-3; weak D call: TRBD2 (5 bases). Germline V lookup: CDR1 ENHRY, CDR2 SYGVKD. CDR3 length: 15 amino acids. The V and J ends lost 4 bases and 11 bases respectively, with 22 bases between them. The CDR3, as DNA: TGTGCCATCAGTGGTGCCCAGGAGGAGACCCTGAGGCAGTATTTT. Translation gives CAISGAQEETLRQYF.

This clone was counted once. This sequence joins TRBV28 and TRBJ1-2; 8 nucleotides line up with TRBD1. Germline V gene data show CDR1 as MDHEN and CDR2 as SYDVKM. The junction had 7 bases not matched to a gene; V was cut back by 6 bases and J by 7 bases. This CDR3 spans 13 amino acids. CDR3 coding DNA: TGTGCCAGCAGCGTTCAGGGGGCGCGTGGCTACACCTTC. Amino acids: CASSVQGARGYTF.

This clone occurred once. The chain combines TRBV5-6 with TRBJ1-5; D remains ambiguous. Germline CDR1 SGHDT, CDR2 YYEEEE. V was pared by 3 bases and J by 6 bases, with 7 bases between. This CDR3 has 12 residues. CDR3 sequence: CASSSRSQPQHF. The CDR3 DNA sequence: TGTGCCAGCAGCTCTCGGAGTCAGCCCCAGCATTTT.

V is TRBV5-1 and J is TRBJ2-7; D is uncertain. The CDR3 length is 15 residues. With 0 bases removed from V and 1 base from J, the gap between germline ends came to 11 bases. The germline gives CDR1 SGHRS, CDR2 YFSETQ. This CDR3 reads CASSLDGRRSYEQYF. The CDR3, as DNA: TGCGCCAGCAGCTTGGACGGCAGGCGATCCTACGAGCAGTACTTC.

V and J are TRBV28 and TRBJ1-1, with TRBD1 as a possible D gene (5 bases). This CDR3 is built from 14 residues. The germline V and J ends were trimmed by 2 bases and 0 bases, with 7 bases remaining between them. Germline CDR1 MDHEN, CDR2 SYDVKM. The CDR3 nucleotides read TGTGCCAGCAGTTTAGGACAATTGAACACTGAAGCTTTCTTT. This gives the protein CASSLGQLNTEAFF.

CDR3 nucleotide sequence: TGTCGCGGTCCTAGCGGGAATAACACAGATACGCAGTATTTT. It yields the protein CRGPSGNNTDTQYF. J is TRBJ2-3 and V is TRBV9; 9 nucleotides align to TRBD2. Germline-derived CDR1 and CDR2 are SGDLS and YYNGEE. The CDR3 covers 14 residues.

This clone was seen once. The rearrangement joins TRBV7-7 to TRBJ1-3; D is possibly TRBD1 (6 bases). Germline loops: CDR1 SSHAT, CDR2 FNYEAQ (reference sequence). V was pared by 1 base and J by 2 bases, with 9 bases between. The CDR3 runs to 15 residues. CDR3 in DNA: TGTGCCAGCAGCTTAGGGGCAGGGGCTGGAAACACCATATATTTT. This sequence encodes CASSLGAGAGNTIYF.

J is TRBJ2-5 and V is TRBV9, with 9 nucleotides matching TRBD2. V trimming: 2 bases; J trimming: 7 bases; junction bases outside the gene matches: 9. This CDR3 contains 15 residues. In germline, CDR1 is SGDLS, CDR2 YYNGEE. The CDR3 region has the DNA TGTGCCAGCAGCGTGCTAGCGGGGAGAACGGGGACCCAGTACTTC. Translated, it gives CASSVLAGRTGTQYF.

This chain links TRBV27 with TRBJ1-2, with D perhaps TRBD1 (5 bases). This CDR3 is 14 amino acids long. Germline V gives CDR1 MNHEY, CDR2 SMNVEV (reference sequence). V lost 4 bases to trimming and J lost 8 bases, with 17 bases between them. CDR3 sequence reads: CASSSLGGGGGYTF. CDR3 in DNA: TGTGCCAGCAGTTCCCTAGGTGGGGGGGGAGGCTACACCTTC.

V gene TRBV19 combines with J gene TRBJ1-2; D uncertain. The ends were cut back, 5 bases at V and 8 bases at J, with 15 bases in the middle. CDR1 LNHDA and CDR2 SQIVND come from the germline V gene (reference sequence). The CDR3 covers 13 residues. The CDR3: CASSPLSPRGYTF. The CDR3 region has the DNA TGTGCCAGTAGTCCCCTTTCCCCTCGGGGCTACACCTTC.

The CDR3 DNA reads as TGTGCCAGCAGCTTAGAGGACAGGGGCGGAGTACAGCCCCAGCATTTT. As protein: CASSLEDRGGVQPQHF. The rearrangement joins TRBV7-9 to TRBJ1-5, with TRBD1 matching over 9 bases. CDR3 length equals 16 residues. J lost 7 bases, V lost 1 base, and 8 bases had no gene match. Germline CDR1 SEHNR, CDR2 FQNEAQ (reference sequence).

In this sample, this clone turned up a few times. The CDR3 loop reads CASSPDRLNTEAFF. The CDR3 DNA sequence: TGTGCCAGCTCACCTGACAGGCTGAACACTGAAGCTTTCTTT. The chain employs TRBV18 and TRBJ1-1; D possibly corresponds to TRBD1 (6 bases). Trimming removed 3 bases from V and 0 bases from J, with 8 bases in between. CDR1 KGHSH and CDR2 LQKENI come from the germline V gene. This CDR3 spans 14 amino acids. Full variable domain (remainder filled in from reference TRBV18 and TRBJ1-1): NAGVMQNPRHLVRRRGQEARLRCSPMKGHSHVYWYRQLPEEGLKFMVYLQKENIIDESGMPKERFSAEFPKEGPSILRIQQVVRGDSAAYFCASSPDRLNTEAFFGQGTRLTVV.

The chain carries TRBV4-3 and TRBJ2-3; 8 bases fit TRBD2. Looked up from germline, CDR1 is LGHNA and CDR2 is YSLEER. This CDR3 is built from 15 residues. V shed 7 bases and J 1 base; nucleotides not matched to a gene: 7. The CDR3 is CASTRTSSRTDTQYF. DNA for the CDR3: TGCGCCAGCACCCGGACTAGCTCCCGCACAGATACGCAGTATTTT.

On this clone: In the same sample, other DNA sequences code for this CDR3. The chain employs TRBV19 and TRBJ2-1; TRBD1 might be the D (6 bases). With 7 bases removed from V and 2 bases from J, the gap between germline ends came to 12 bases. The CDR3 runs 14 residues. Germline lookup yields CDR1 LNHDA and CDR2 SQIVND (reference sequence). DNA for the CDR3: TGTGCCAGTAAAGGGCAGGGGACCTACAATGAGCAGTTCTTC. It translates to CASKGQGTYNEQFF.

The V gene is TRBV10-3, the J gene TRBJ1-1; TRBD1 agrees at 7 bases. Germline CDR1 reads ENHRY; CDR2 reads SYGVKD. Germline trimming cut 3 bases from V and 4 bases from J; bases unmatched to any gene: 8. This CDR3 has 15 residues. In DNA form, the CDR3 reads TGTGCCATCAGTGATCACAGTCCAGGGGGCACTGAAGCTTTCTTT. It codes for CAISDHSPGGTEAFF.

J is TRBJ2-1 and V is TRBV27, with TRBD2 matching 9 bases. The V and J ends lost 3 bases and 4 bases, in that order; junction bases with no gene match: 4. The CDR3 runs to 15 residues. From germline, CDR1 is MNHEY and CDR2 SMNVEV (reference sequence). The CDR3 reads CASSLVAGAYNEQFF. The CDR3 region has the DNA TGTGCCAGCAGTTTGGTAGCGGGAGCATACAATGAGCAGTTCTTC.